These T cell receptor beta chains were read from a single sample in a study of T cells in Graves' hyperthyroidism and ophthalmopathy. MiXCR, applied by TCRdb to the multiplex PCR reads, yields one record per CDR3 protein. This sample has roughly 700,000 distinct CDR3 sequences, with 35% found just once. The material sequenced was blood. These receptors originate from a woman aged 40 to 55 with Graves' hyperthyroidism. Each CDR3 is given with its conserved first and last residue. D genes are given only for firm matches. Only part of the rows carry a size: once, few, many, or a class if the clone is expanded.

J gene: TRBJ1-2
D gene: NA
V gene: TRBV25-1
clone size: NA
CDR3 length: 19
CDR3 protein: CASSEMGESRHQGLDGYTF
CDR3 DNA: TGTGCCAGCAGTGAAATGGGGGAAAGTAGGCACCAGGGTTTGGATGGCTACACCTTC

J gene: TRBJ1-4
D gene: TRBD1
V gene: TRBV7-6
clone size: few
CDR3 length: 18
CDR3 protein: CASRGAGTGGRLDEKLFF
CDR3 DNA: TGTGCCAGCAGAGGGGCCGGGACAGGGGGCCGTTTAGATGAAAAACTGTTTTTT

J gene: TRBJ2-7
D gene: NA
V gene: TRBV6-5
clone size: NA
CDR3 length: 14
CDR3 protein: CASSYADGLYEQYF
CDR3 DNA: TGTGCCAGCAGTTACGCCGACGGACTCTACGAGCAGTACTTC

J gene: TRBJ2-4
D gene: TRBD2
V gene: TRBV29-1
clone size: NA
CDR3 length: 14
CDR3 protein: CSVAAGGTKNIQYF
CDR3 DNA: TGCAGCGTAGCAGCGGGAGGGACCAAAAACATTCAGTACTTC

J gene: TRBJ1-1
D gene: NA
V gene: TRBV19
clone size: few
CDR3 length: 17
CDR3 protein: CASSISLGRLMNTEAFF
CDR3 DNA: TGTGCCAGTAGTATATCTTTGGGGCGTCTGATGAACACTGAAGCTTTCTTT

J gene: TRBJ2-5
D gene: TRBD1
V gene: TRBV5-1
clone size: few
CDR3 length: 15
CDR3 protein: CASSLATGGEETQYF
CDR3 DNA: TGCGCCAGCAGCTTGGCGACAGGGGGGGAAGAGACCCAGTACTTC

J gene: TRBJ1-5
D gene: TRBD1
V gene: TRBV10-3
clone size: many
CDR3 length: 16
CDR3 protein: CAISESRGQTNQPQHF
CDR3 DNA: TGTGCCATCAGTGAGTCGCGGGGACAGACCAATCAGCCCCAGCATTTT

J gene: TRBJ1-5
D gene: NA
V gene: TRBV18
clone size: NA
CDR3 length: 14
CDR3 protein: CASSLSRTAHSQHF
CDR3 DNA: TGTGCCAGCTCCCTCTCCCGGACAGCCCATTCCCAGCATTTT

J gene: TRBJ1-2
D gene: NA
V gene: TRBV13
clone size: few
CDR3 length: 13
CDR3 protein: CASSSRRSGGYTF
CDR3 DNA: TGTGCCAGCAGCTCTAGGCGGAGCGGAGGCTACACCTTC

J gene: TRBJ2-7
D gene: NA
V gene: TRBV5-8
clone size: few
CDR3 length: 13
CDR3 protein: CASSLIQGGEQYF
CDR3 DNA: TGTGCCAGCAGCTTGATACAGGGGGGGGAGCAGTACTTC

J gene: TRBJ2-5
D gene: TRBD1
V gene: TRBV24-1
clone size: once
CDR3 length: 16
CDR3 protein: CATSDSDRGREETQYF
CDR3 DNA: TGTGCCACCAGTGATTCCGACAGGGGGCGGGAAGAGACCCAGTACTTC

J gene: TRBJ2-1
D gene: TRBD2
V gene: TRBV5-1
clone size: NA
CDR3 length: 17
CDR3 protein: CASSWGLTSGGYNEQFF
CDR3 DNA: TGCGCCAGCAGCTGGGGGTTGACTAGCGGGGGTTACAATGAGCAGTTCTTC

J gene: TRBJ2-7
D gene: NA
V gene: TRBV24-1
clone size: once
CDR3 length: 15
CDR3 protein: CATSELGSGIDEQYF
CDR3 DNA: TGTGCCACCAGTGAGTTGGGCTCAGGGATCGACGAGCAGTACTTC

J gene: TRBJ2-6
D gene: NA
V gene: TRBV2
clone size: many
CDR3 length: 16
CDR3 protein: CASRPNRNSGANVLTF
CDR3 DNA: TGTGCCAGCAGGCCGAACAGGAACTCTGGGGCCAACGTCCTGACTTTC

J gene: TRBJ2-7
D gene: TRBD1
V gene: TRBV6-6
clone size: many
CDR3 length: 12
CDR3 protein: CASSQTGHEQYF
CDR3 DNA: TGTGCCAGCAGCCAGACAGGGCACGAGCAGTACTTC

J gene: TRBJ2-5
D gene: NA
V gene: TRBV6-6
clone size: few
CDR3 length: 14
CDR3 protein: CASSYSDTQETQYF
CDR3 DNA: TGTGCCAGCAGTTACTCAGACACCCAAGAGACCCAGTACTTC

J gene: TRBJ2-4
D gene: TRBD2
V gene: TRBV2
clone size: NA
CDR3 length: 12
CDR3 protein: CASSGTSGIQYF
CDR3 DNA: TGTGCCAGCTCCGGGACTAGCGGCATTCAGTACTTC

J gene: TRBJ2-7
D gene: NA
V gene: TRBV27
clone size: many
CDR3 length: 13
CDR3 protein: CASSFRDLNEQYF
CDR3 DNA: TGTGCCAGCAGTTTCAGGGACCTGAACGAGCAGTACTTC

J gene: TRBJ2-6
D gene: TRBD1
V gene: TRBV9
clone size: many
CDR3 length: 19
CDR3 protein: CASSAPWTGGSTGANVLTF
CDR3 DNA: TGTGCCAGCAGCGCACCTTGGACAGGGGGCTCCACTGGGGCCAACGTCCTGACTTTC

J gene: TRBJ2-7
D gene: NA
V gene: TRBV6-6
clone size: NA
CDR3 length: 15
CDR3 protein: CASSYSEGVRGEQYF
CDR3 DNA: TGTGCCAGCAGTTACAGTGAGGGAGTTCGGGGCGAGCAGTACTTC

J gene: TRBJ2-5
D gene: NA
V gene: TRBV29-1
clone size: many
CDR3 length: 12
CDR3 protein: CSVGGIGETQYF
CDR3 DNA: TGCAGCGTTGGAGGGATTGGAGAGACCCAGTACTTC

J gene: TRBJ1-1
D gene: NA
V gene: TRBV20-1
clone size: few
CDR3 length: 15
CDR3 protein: CSARDVRALNTEAFF
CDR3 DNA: TGCAGTGCTCGGGACGTCAGGGCCCTGAACACTGAAGCTTTCTTT

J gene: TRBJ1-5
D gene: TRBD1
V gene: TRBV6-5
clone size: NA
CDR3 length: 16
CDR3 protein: CASARTGTYSNQPQHF
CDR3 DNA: TGTGCCAGCGCTAGGACAGGCACTTATAGCAATCAGCCCCAGCATTTT

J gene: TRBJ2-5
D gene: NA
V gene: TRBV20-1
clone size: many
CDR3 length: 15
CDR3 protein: CSASADSEPQETQYF
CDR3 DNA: TGCAGTGCTAGTGCGGACAGTGAACCCCAAGAGACCCAGTACTTC

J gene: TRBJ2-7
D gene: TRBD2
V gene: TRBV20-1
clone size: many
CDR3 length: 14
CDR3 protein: CSARDLAGGWEQYF
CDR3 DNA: TGCAGTGCTAGGGATCTAGCGGGAGGGTGGGAGCAGTACTTC

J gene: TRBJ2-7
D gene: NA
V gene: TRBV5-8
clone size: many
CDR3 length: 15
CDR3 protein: CASSSPPGRTYEQYF
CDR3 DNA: TGTGCCAGCAGCTCCCCCCCGGGGAGAACCTACGAGCAGTACTTC

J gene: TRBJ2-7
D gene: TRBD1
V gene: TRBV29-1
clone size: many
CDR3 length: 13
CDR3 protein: CSVESARGQVQYF
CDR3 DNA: TGCAGCGTTGAAAGCGCCAGGGGGCAGGTGCAGTACTTC

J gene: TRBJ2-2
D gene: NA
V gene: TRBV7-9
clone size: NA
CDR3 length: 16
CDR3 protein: CASSPPGTGYTGELFF
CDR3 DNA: TGCGCCAGCAGCCCTCCCGGGACGGGGTACACCGGGGAGCTGTTTTTT

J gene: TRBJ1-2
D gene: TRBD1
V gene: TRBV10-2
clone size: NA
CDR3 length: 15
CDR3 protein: CASSDIGQADYGYTF
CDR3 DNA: TGTGCCAGCAGCGACATTGGACAGGCCGACTATGGCTACACCTTC

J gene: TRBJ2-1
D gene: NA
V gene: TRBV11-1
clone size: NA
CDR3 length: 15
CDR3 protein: CASSPGSYSYNEQFF
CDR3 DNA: TGTGCCAGCAGCCCAGGGTCCTACTCCTACAATGAGCAGTTCTTC

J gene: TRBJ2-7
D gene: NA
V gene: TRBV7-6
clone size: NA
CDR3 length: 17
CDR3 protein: CASSQEGRGWTSYEQHF
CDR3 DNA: TGTGCCAGCAGCCAAGAGGGTAGGGGCTGGACCTCCTACGAGCAGCACTTC

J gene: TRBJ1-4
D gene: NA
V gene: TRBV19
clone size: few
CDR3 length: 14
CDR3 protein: CAVKSLATNEKLFF
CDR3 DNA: TGTGCCGTAAAAAGTCTTGCAACTAATGAAAAACTGTTTTTT

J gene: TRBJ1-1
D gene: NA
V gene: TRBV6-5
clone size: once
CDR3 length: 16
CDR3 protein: CASSYSMVPSNTEAFF
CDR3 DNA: TGTGCCAGCAGTTACTCGATGGTACCTTCGAACACTGAAGCTTTCTTT

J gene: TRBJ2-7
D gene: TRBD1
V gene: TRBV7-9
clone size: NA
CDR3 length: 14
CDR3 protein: CASSHRDSMYEQYF
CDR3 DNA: TGTGCCAGCAGCCACCGGGACAGCATGTACGAGCAGTACTTC

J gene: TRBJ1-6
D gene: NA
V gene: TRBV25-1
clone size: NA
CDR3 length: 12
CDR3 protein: CASSQGRTPLHF
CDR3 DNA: TGTGCCAGCAGTCAAGGGAGGACACCCCTCCACTTT

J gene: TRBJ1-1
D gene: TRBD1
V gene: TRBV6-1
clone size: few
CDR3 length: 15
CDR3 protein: CASSQDWTGQTEAFF
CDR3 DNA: TGTGCCAGCAGCCAAGACTGGACAGGGCAAACTGAAGCTTTCTTT

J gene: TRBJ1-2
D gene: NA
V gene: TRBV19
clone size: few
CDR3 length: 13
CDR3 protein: CASSIYGIYGYTF
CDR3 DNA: TGTGCCAGTAGTATCTATGGGATCTATGGCTACACCTTC

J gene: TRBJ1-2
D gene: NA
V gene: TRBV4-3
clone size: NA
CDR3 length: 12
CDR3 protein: CASSQVDVGYTF
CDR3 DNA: TGCGCCAGCAGCCAAGTGGATGTTGGCTACACCTTC

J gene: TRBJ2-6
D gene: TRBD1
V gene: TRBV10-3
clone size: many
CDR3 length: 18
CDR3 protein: CAIPKGTALPMGANVLTF
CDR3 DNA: TGTGCCATCCCCAAGGGGACAGCTTTGCCGATGGGGGCCAACGTCCTGACTTTC

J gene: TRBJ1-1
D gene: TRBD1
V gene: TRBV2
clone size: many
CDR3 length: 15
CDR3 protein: CASSKTGTAGTEAFF
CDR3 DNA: TGTGCCAGCAGTAAGACAGGGACTGCCGGCACTGAAGCTTTCTTT

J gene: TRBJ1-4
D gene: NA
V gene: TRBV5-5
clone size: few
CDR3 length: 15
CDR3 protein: CASSASGVSGEKLFF
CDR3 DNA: TGTGCCAGCAGCGCCTCAGGGGTTAGCGGTGAAAAACTGTTTTTT

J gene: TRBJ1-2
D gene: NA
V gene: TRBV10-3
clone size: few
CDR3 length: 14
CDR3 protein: CAISEGGPRHGYTF
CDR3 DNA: TGTGCCATCAGTGAGGGGGGACCTCGTCATGGCTACACCTTC

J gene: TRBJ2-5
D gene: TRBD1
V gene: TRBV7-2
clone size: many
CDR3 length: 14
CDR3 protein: CASSAGGAAETQYF
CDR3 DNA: TGTGCCAGCAGCGCAGGGGGCGCAGCTGAGACCCAGTACTTC